The 23 T cell receptor beta chains reported below all come from one sample, sequenced in a study of shared clonotypes between healthy human individuals. As defined, naive CD8 cells were CD45RO-negative and positively selected for CCR7, with terminally differentiated effector memory CD45RA+ cells excluded. Data came from immunoSEQ multiplex PCR; TCRdb stores just in-frame clones and leaves some out. Found here are around 1,900,000 clones, about 94% of them singletons; the top ten hold roughly 1.7%. The sample was naive CD8+ T cells from PBMCs. The receptors here all came from a man younger than 35 in good health. Some clones in this sample may be carry-over from other donors' samples.

The V gene is TRBV5-6, the J gene TRBJ1-2, with D possibly TRBD1 on 5 matching bases. The germline CDR1 and CDR2 sequences are SGHDT and YYEEEE. V lost 4 bases and J 8 bases, leaving 12 bases between the germline ends. The CDR3 contains 12 residues. The chain's CDR3 is CASSQGRGGYTF. The CDR3 bases are TGTGCCAGCAGCCAGGGACGTGGGGGCTACACCTTC. Using reference TRBV5-6 and TRBJ1-2 for the parts outside the CDR3, the full variable domain is DAGVTQSPTHLIKTRGQQVTLRCSPKSGHDTVSWYQQALGQGPQFIFQYYEEEERQRGNFPDRFSGHQFPNYSSELNVNALLLGDSALYLCASSQGRGGYTFGSGTRLTVV.

CDR3 sequence: CASSPMGLAGGKETQYF. The CDR3 DNA reads as TGTGCCAGCAGCCCCATGGGACTAGCGGGAGGAAAGGAGACCCAGTACTTC. The chain has TRBV13 and TRBJ2-5, with 15 nucleotides matching TRBD2. The CDR3 has 17 amino acids. Germline-derived CDR1 and CDR2 are PRHDT and FYEKMQ (reference sequence). Losses at the gene ends were 5 bases for V and 5 bases for J; bases not matched to a gene: 9.

This clone came up once. The chain uses TRBV9 and TRBJ2-7; tentative D call: TRBD2 (7 bases). Germline V gene sequence: CDR1 SGDLS, CDR2 YYNGEE. Trimming shortened V by 0 bases and J by 3 bases, and 13 bases separated the two germline ends. The CDR3 is made up of 15 amino acids. The CDR3 DNA reads as TGTGCCAGCAGCGTAGTGGGCGGGGGCCTCTACGAGCAGTACTTC. This encodes CASSVVGGGLYEQYF. Together with reference TRBV9 and TRBJ2-7, the CDR3 gives the full variable domain: DSGVTQTPKHLITATGQRVTLRCSPRSGDLSVYWYQQSLDQGLQFLIQYYNGEERAKGNILERFSAQQFPDLHSELNLSSLELGDSALYFCASSVVGGGLYEQYFGPGTRLTVT.

J is TRBJ1-2 and V is TRBV28, with D maybe TRBD1 (5 bases). V lost 10 bases and J 2 bases, leaving 14 bases between the germline ends. This CDR3 region has 13 residues. Germline V gene data show CDR1 as MDHEN and CDR2 as SYDVKM. The CDR3 loop is CATFYRGNYGYTF. The CDR3 DNA follows: TGTGCCACATTTTATCGGGGCAACTATGGCTACACCTTC.

The chain uses TRBV30 and TRBJ1-4; no clear D. Germline loops: CDR1 GTSNPN, CDR2 SVGIG (reference sequence). The CDR3 contains 17 residues. Trimming pared 2 bases from V and 3 bases from J, leaving 19 bases between. The CDR3 region is CAWSYSWEPLANEKLFF. In DNA, the CDR3 is TGTGCCTGGAGTTATTCGTGGGAGCCCCTGGCTAATGAAAAACTGTTTTTT.

This clone was picked up one time. The sample carries other DNA sequences with the same CDR3. The gene calls are TRBV4-3 and TRBJ2-7; the D is unclear. CDR3 length: 13 amino acids. Trimming stripped 1 base from V and 3 bases from J, with 7 bases between. The germline CDR1 and CDR2 sequences are LGHNA and YSLEER. The CDR3 DNA is TGCGCCAGCAGCCAAGGGACGCGCTACGAGCAGTACTTC. Protein product: CASSQGTRYEQYF.

The chain uses TRBV27 and TRBJ1-2, with D perhaps TRBD1 (5 bases). This CDR3 is built from 14 residues. The V end lost 6 bases, the J end lost 6 bases, and 17 bases lay between the germline ends. Germline-derived CDR1 and CDR2 are MNHEY and SMNVEV (reference sequence). In DNA form, the CDR3 reads TGTGCCAGCAGGGCTGCAGGGTGGGGGGATGGCTACACCTTC. Amino acids: CASRAAGWGDGYTF.

A note on this clone: In the same sample, other DNA sequences code for this CDR3. The chain links TRBV7-9 to TRBJ2-7; D is ambiguous. This CDR3 comprises 12 residues. CDR1 and CDR2 (germline): SEHNR, FQNEAQ (reference sequence). V lost 3 bases and J 3 bases, leaving 6 bases between the germline ends. CDR3 coding DNA: TGTGCCAGCAGCTTCGACGGCTACGAGCAGTACTTC. It translates to CASSFDGYEQYF.

This clone was seen a single time. The chain is built from TRBV4-1 and TRBJ2-1; D ambiguous. Trimming cost V 0 bases and J 8 bases, with 5 bases left between them. The CDR3 extends over 12 amino acids. Germline V lookup: CDR1 MGHRA, CDR2 YSYEKL. For the CDR3, the DNA is TGCGCCAGCAGCCAAGATACGGATGAGCAGTTCTTC. This codes for CASSQDTDEQFF.

The V and J genes are TRBV7-2 and TRBJ2-1; weak D call: TRBD2 (6 bases). The CDR3 runs to 16 residues. The germline V gene encodes CDR1 SGHTA and CDR2 FQGNSA. V was shortened by 5 bases and J by 2 bases, with 16 bases between the two germline ends. This CDR3 reads CASSPFLASPYNEQFF. The DNA of the CDR3 is TGTGCCAGCAGCCCGTTCCTAGCGTCCCCCTACAATGAGCAGTTCTTC.

The chain recombines TRBV4-3 with TRBJ1-1; perhaps TRBD1 as D (5 bases). The germline V and J ends were trimmed by 0 bases and 6 bases, with 14 bases remaining between them. The CDR3 covers 15 residues. CDR1 LGHNA and CDR2 YSLEER come from the germline V gene. The CDR3 bases are TGCGCCAGCAGCCAAGAATGGGGCTTGGGCGCTGAAGCTTTCTTT. Translation gives CASSQEWGLGAEAFF.

This clone has just one count. The gene calls are TRBV6-5 and TRBJ1-5; 10 nucleotides match TRBD1. The CDR3 consists of 16 residues. The germline V gene has CDR1 MNHEY and CDR2 SVGAGI. Trimming took 4 bases from V and 9 from J; bases not matched to a gene: 12. CDR3 nucleotides: TGTGCCAGCAGTTTAATCCCGGGACAGGGGATATTGCCCCAGCATTTT. It yields the protein CASSLIPGQGILPQHF.

The chain is built from TRBV23-1 and TRBJ2-7; 8 bases match TRBD1. TRBV23-1 is assigned to the ORF class and has an uncertain function. V lost 4 bases and J lost 5; bases outside the gene matches: 10. The CDR3 contains 15 residues. CDR3 in amino acids: CASSRPNRGSHEQYF. CDR3 in DNA: TGCGCCAGCAGTCGGCCGAACAGGGGGAGCCACGAGCAGTACTTC.

The chain employs TRBV5-8 and TRBJ1-6; D is possibly TRBD1 (6 bases). Germline V gene lookup returns CDR1 SGHTS and CDR2 YDEGEE. The CDR3 has 15 residues. Trimming shortened V by 3 bases and J by 6 bases, and 13 bases separated the two germline ends. The CDR3 region is CASSSPDRINSPLHF. The CDR3 DNA reads TGTGCCAGCAGCTCCCCGGACAGAATTAATTCACCCCTCCACTTT.

V usage is TRBV30 and J usage is TRBJ2-5; D tentatively reads TRBD1 or TRBD2 (7 bases each). The germline V gene has CDR1 GTSNPN and CDR2 SVGIG (reference sequence). The CDR3 runs to 15 residues. V gave up 4 bases and J gave up 1 base, with 16 bases separating them. This CDR3 is CAWTGQGGIQETQYF. The CDR3 DNA follows: TGTGCCTGGACAGGGCAGGGGGGGATCCAAGAGACCCAGTACTTC.

V and J are TRBV7-9 and TRBJ2-1; D is tentatively TRBD1 or TRBD2 (6 bases each). Germline assignment: CDR1 SEHNR and CDR2 FQNEAQ (reference sequence). The V gene lost 5 bases and the J gene lost 6 bases, with 14 bases spanning the gap. This CDR3 spans 14 amino acids. The CDR3: CASSPLWGANEQFF. The CDR3 region has the DNA TGTGCCAGCAGCCCTCTGTGGGGGGCCAATGAGCAGTTCTTC.

This clone was seen a single time. The CDR3 DNA is TGTGCCAGCAGTCAATTCCAGCGCGGGAGTAGGTACGAGCAGTACTTC. Its translation is CASSQFQRGSRYEQYF. The chain combines TRBV27 with TRBJ2-7; TRBD2 agrees at 7 bases. J was trimmed by 4 bases and V by 5 bases; bases with no gene match: 14. CDR1 MNHEY and CDR2 SMNVEV come from the germline V gene (reference sequence). This CDR3 has 16 amino acids.

The chain is built from TRBV7-6 and TRBJ2-7, with no clear D. V gave up 5 bases and J gave up 6 bases, with 14 bases separating them. CDR1 and CDR2 (germline): SGHVS, FNYEAQ. The CDR3 length is 13 residues. CDR3 loop: CASSLGQVVEQYF. For the CDR3, the DNA is TGTGCCAGCAGCCTTGGGCAGGTGGTCGAGCAGTACTTC.

V gene TRBV27 combines with J gene TRBJ1-2, with D uncertain. The length of the CDR3 is 16 residues. Trimming stripped 5 bases from V and 1 base from J, with 17 bases between. Looked up from germline, CDR1 is MNHEY and CDR2 is SMNVEV (reference sequence). In DNA form, the CDR3 reads TGTGCCAGCAGTCCCGTCTTTGGTGCTGTTAACTATGGCTACACCTTC. It yields the protein CASSPVFGAVNYGYTF.

This clone was seen just once. The V call is TRBV11-1, the J call TRBJ2-7; TRBD2 aligns across 9 bases. The J segment lost 4 bases and the V segment lost 6 bases, leaving 19 bases of the junction unmatched. CDR3 length: 18 residues. The germline CDR1 and CDR2 sequences are SGHAT and FQDESV (reference sequence). In nucleotides, the CDR3 is TGTGCCAGCAGTCGCATCAATGCAGGGGCGGGAGGGCCTTACGAGCAGTACTTC. Its translation: CASSRINAGAGGPYEQYF.

V is TRBV11-2 and J is TRBJ2-4; D is ambiguous. Germline V gene sequence: CDR1 SGHAT, CDR2 FQNNGV. This CDR3 spans 15 amino acids. The V end lost 5 bases, the J end lost 1 base, and 12 bases lay between the germline ends. The CDR3: CASSPGSTAKNIQYF. The CDR3 nucleotides read TGTGCCAGCAGCCCTGGATCGACGGCCAAAAACATTCAGTACTTC. Together with reference TRBV11-2 and TRBJ2-4, the CDR3 gives the full variable domain: EAGVAQSPRYKIIEKRQSVAFWCNPISGHATLYWYQQILGQGPKLLIQFQNNGVVDDSQLPKDRFSAERLKGVDSTLKIQPAKLEDSAVYLCASSPGSTAKNIQYFGAGTRLSVL.

V gene TRBV10-3 combines with J gene TRBJ2-2, with D possibly TRBD1 on 5 matching bases. The CDR3 contains 15 residues. Trimming removed 6 bases from V and 6 bases from J, with 17 bases in between. CDR1 and CDR2 from the germline V gene are ENHRY and SYGVKD. CDR3 in amino acids: CAIRPETVMAGELFF. The DNA of the CDR3 is TGTGCCATCAGGCCGGAGACAGTTATGGCCGGGGAGCTGTTTTTT.

This chain uses TRBV27 with TRBJ1-2; 7 bases line up with TRBD1. The CDR3 is 19 residues long. V lost 4 bases to trimming and J lost 6 bases; unmatched junction nucleotides: 23. Germline V gene lookup returns CDR1 MNHEY and CDR2 SMNVEV (reference sequence). DNA of the CDR3: TGTGCCAGCAGTTCGGCGAACCGGGACAGAGAATTGCGATATCATGGCTACACCTTC. Its translation: CASSSANRDRELRYHGYTF.